This T cell receptor beta chain was retrieved from a study of regulatory T cells in long-lasting Graves disease. Study conclusions and caveats: The small sample size may have reduced accuracy.

Time point of the sample: persistent/refractory GD, antithyroid drugs over 5 years with positive TRAb. Researchers made the TCR library from RNA that was extracted from PBMCs. A few counts support this clonotype. Its target is not known. Between the trimmed V and J ends, which lost 3 bases and 0 bases, there was a span of 7 bases. The CDR3 consists of 15 residues. Germline CDR1 reads SGDLS; CDR2 reads YYNGEE. Sequencing libraries for TCR beta were prepared with iRepertoire HTBI primers and Arm-PCR of CDR3 regions. One entry per CDR3 protein, called by TCRdb with MiXCR from the multiplex PCR reads. The sample shows a few hundred thousand distinct CDR3 sequences, roughly a fifth of them seen only once.

The TCR was taken from a female donor with Graves disease. The genes are TRBV9 and TRBJ2-6; D remains ambiguous. The source was peripheral blood mononuclear cells (PBMCs), collected when the disease was refractory, from a patient treated with antithyroid drugs. The CDR3 sequence is CASSAPSSGANVLTF. The CDR3 DNA reads as TGTGCCAGCAGCGCGCCCTCCTCTGGGGCCAACGTCCTGACTTTC.